A selection of T cell receptor beta chains follows, all from one sample in a study of cytomegalovirus exposure and HLA in healthy donors. Profiled with immunoSEQ multiplex PCR; TCRdb holds only in-frame clones, not every one. The table includes 150,000 to 200,000 clones, roughly 72% detected once. The specimen sequenced was PBMCs. Receptors originate from a man aged 40-49 years in good health and CMV-seropositive. The CDR3 runs from the conserved cysteine through the conserved F or W. Fields, in order: J gene, D gene, clone size, V gene, CDR3 protein, CDR3 DNA. D genes are given only for firm matches. Clone size, where shown, is once, few, many, or a class for clones that have expanded.

J gene: TRBJ1-4
D gene: NA
clone size: NA
V gene: TRBV6-6
CDR3 protein: CASSWLNEKLFF
CDR3 DNA: TGTGCCAGCAGTTGGCTTAATGAAAAACTGTTTTTT

J gene: TRBJ2-3
D gene: TRBD2
clone size: NA
V gene: TRBV7-3
CDR3 protein: CASSLSGGAEGDTQYF
CDR3 DNA: TGTGCCAGCAGCTTGAGCGGGGGGGCCGAAGGAGATACGCAGTATTTT

J gene: TRBJ1-1
D gene: NA
clone size: NA
V gene: TRBV2
CDR3 protein: CASSETRGKNTEAFF
CDR3 DNA: TGTGCCAGCAGTGAAACCAGGGGTAAGAACACTGAAGCTTTCTTT

J gene: TRBJ2-3
D gene: NA
clone size: NA
V gene: TRBV4-2
CDR3 protein: CASSQGAGNTDTQYF
CDR3 DNA: TGTGCCAGCAGCCAAGGGGCGGGGAACACAGATACGCAGTATTTT

J gene: TRBJ1-6
D gene: NA
clone size: NA
V gene: TRBV9
CDR3 protein: CASSPIWGGDSPLHF
CDR3 DNA: TGTGCCAGCAGCCCCATATGGGGGGGGGATTCACCCCTCCACTTT

J gene: TRBJ2-2
D gene: NA
clone size: NA
V gene: TRBV10-3
CDR3 protein: CAISLQGRPNTGELFF
CDR3 DNA: TGTGCCATCAGCTTACAGGGTCGCCCGAACACCGGGGAGCTGTTTTTT

J gene: TRBJ1-1
D gene: NA
clone size: NA
V gene: TRBV18
CDR3 protein: CASSPQEGRTEAFF
CDR3 DNA: TGTGCCAGCTCACCCCAGGAGGGTCGGACTGAAGCTTTCTTT

J gene: TRBJ1-1
D gene: TRBD1
clone size: NA
V gene: TRBV6-5
CDR3 protein: CASRTGTNTEAFF
CDR3 DNA: TGTGCCAGCCGGACAGGGACGAACACTGAAGCTTTCTTT

J gene: TRBJ2-1
D gene: NA
clone size: NA
V gene: TRBV25-1
CDR3 protein: CASSLRGAPFF
CDR3 DNA: TGTGCCAGCAGTCTCCGGGGGGCCCCGTTCTTC

J gene: TRBJ2-1
D gene: TRBD2
clone size: NA
V gene: TRBV5-4
CDR3 protein: CASSLDRGGMGDNEQFF
CDR3 DNA: TGTGCCAGCAGCCTGGACCGGGGGGGTATGGGGGACAATGAGCAGTTCTTC

J gene: TRBJ2-7
D gene: NA
clone size: NA
V gene: TRBV18
CDR3 protein: CASLADSSYEQYF
CDR3 DNA: TGTGCCAGCCTGGCCGACTCGTCCTACGAGCAGTACTTC

J gene: TRBJ1-1
D gene: NA
clone size: NA
V gene: TRBV6-6
CDR3 protein: CASRGSEAFF
CDR3 DNA: TGTGCCTCCCGCGGGTCTGAAGCTTTCTTT

J gene: TRBJ2-5
D gene: NA
clone size: once
V gene: TRBV18
CDR3 protein: CASSPRLAETQYF
CDR3 DNA: TGTGCCAGCTCACCAAGACTGGCAGAGACCCAGTACTTC

J gene: TRBJ2-3
D gene: NA
clone size: NA
V gene: TRBV7-9
CDR3 protein: CASTSYLGQGLTDTQYF
CDR3 DNA: TGTGCCAGCACCTCCTACTTGGGGCAGGGGCTCACAGATACGCAGTATTTT

J gene: TRBJ2-3
D gene: TRBD1
clone size: NA
V gene: TRBV7-6
CDR3 protein: CASSLLPGQGENTQYF
CDR3 DNA: TGTGCCAGCAGCCTACTTCCGGGACAGGGAGAAAATACGCAGTATTTT

J gene: TRBJ1-2
D gene: NA
clone size: once
V gene: TRBV10-3
CDR3 protein: CAISAKPNYGYTF
CDR3 DNA: TGTGCCATCAGTGCTAAACCAAACTATGGCTACACCTTC

J gene: TRBJ2-7
D gene: TRBD1
clone size: NA
V gene: TRBV29-1
CDR3 protein: CSVEGTGNDEQYF
CDR3 DNA: TGCAGCGTTGAAGGGACAGGGAATGACGAGCAGTACTTC

J gene: TRBJ2-7
D gene: TRBD2
clone size: NA
V gene: TRBV4-3
CDR3 protein: CASSQGGLAGSYEQYF
CDR3 DNA: TGCGCCAGCAGCCAAGGGGGACTAGCGGGGTCCTACGAGCAGTACTTC

J gene: TRBJ2-2
D gene: NA
clone size: NA
V gene: TRBV5-1
CDR3 protein: CASSLNTNTGELFF
CDR3 DNA: TGCGCCAGCAGCTTGAACACGAACACCGGGGAGCTGTTTTTT

J gene: TRBJ1-2
D gene: NA
clone size: NA
V gene: TRBV11-2
CDR3 protein: CASSLGVNYGYTF
CDR3 DNA: TGTGCCAGCAGCTTGGGAGTTAACTATGGCTACACCTTC

J gene: TRBJ1-2
D gene: NA
clone size: once
V gene: TRBV11-2
CDR3 protein: CASSLGAGHYGYTF
CDR3 DNA: TGTGCCAGCAGCTTAGGAGCAGGGCACTATGGCTACACCTTC

J gene: TRBJ2-5
D gene: TRBD1
clone size: NA
V gene: TRBV5-1
CDR3 protein: CASSFLRPGQGVETQYF
CDR3 DNA: TGCGCCAGCAGCTTCCTCCGTCCTGGACAGGGGGTAGAGACCCAGTACTTC

J gene: TRBJ1-5
D gene: NA
clone size: NA
V gene: TRBV6-6
CDR3 protein: CASSYSGGGQPQHF
CDR3 DNA: TGTGCCAGCAGTTACTCCGGGGGTGGCCAGCCCCAGCATTTT

J gene: TRBJ2-3
D gene: NA
clone size: NA
V gene: TRBV4-3
CDR3 protein: CASSQDPGVTDTQYF
CDR3 DNA: TGCGCCAGCAGCCAAGATCCAGGGGTCACAGATACGCAGTATTTT

J gene: TRBJ2-5
D gene: NA
clone size: NA
V gene: TRBV7-9
CDR3 protein: CASSFSPMGEQYF
CDR3 DNA: TGTGCCAGCAGTTTTAGCCCCATGGGAGAGCAGTACTTC

J gene: TRBJ2-7
D gene: NA
clone size: few
V gene: TRBV25-1
CDR3 protein: CASSQGYEQYF
CDR3 DNA: TGTGCCAGCAGCCAGGGTTACGAGCAGTACTTC

J gene: TRBJ1-1
D gene: NA
clone size: NA
V gene: TRBV16
CDR3 protein: CASSQMGGNTEAFF
CDR3 DNA: TGTGCCAGCAGCCAAATGGGAGGGAACACTGAAGCTTTCTTT

J gene: TRBJ1-5
D gene: NA
clone size: NA
V gene: TRBV4-3
CDR3 protein: CASSPDRGMRPQHF
CDR3 DNA: TGCGCCAGCAGCCCAGACCGGGGGATGAGGCCCCAGCATTTT

J gene: TRBJ2-1
D gene: TRBD2
clone size: once
V gene: TRBV7-3
CDR3 protein: CASSRRGGEQFF
CDR3 DNA: TGTGCCAGCAGCCGCCGGGGGGGTGAGCAGTTCTTC

J gene: TRBJ2-5
D gene: NA
clone size: NA
V gene: TRBV11-3
CDR3 protein: CASSLGEGSGETQYF
CDR3 DNA: TGTGCCAGCAGCTTAGGAGAGGGATCGGGAGAGACCCAGTACTTC

J gene: TRBJ2-1
D gene: TRBD1
clone size: few
V gene: TRBV30
CDR3 protein: CAWVQGADNEQFF
CDR3 DNA: TGTGCCTGGGTCCAGGGGGCTGACAATGAGCAGTTCTTC

J gene: TRBJ1-2
D gene: TRBD1
clone size: NA
V gene: TRBV9
CDR3 protein: CASSSGTAINYGYTF
CDR3 DNA: TGTGCCAGCAGCTCCGGGACAGCTATAAACTATGGCTACACCTTC

J gene: TRBJ2-1
D gene: TRBD2
clone size: NA
V gene: TRBV9
CDR3 protein: CASSVGGGSYNEQFF
CDR3 DNA: TGTGCCAGCAGCGTAGGGGGAGGGTCCTACAATGAGCAGTTCTTC

J gene: TRBJ2-3
D gene: NA
clone size: few
V gene: TRBV5-1
CDR3 protein: CASSPSAGYTDTQYF
CDR3 DNA: TGCGCCAGCAGCCCCTCTGCGGGGTACACAGATACGCAGTATTTT

J gene: TRBJ2-5
D gene: NA
clone size: NA
V gene: TRBV9
CDR3 protein: CASSPGFKETQYF
CDR3 DNA: TGTGCCAGCAGCCCGGGATTTAAAGAGACCCAGTACTTC

J gene: TRBJ2-2
D gene: TRBD1
clone size: NA
V gene: TRBV27
CDR3 protein: CASSLGGQGTGELFF
CDR3 DNA: TGTGCCAGCAGTTTAGGAGGACAGGGCACCGGGGAGCTGTTTTTT

J gene: TRBJ1-1
D gene: NA
clone size: NA
V gene: TRBV4-1
CDR3 protein: CASSQDRTTTEAFF
CDR3 DNA: TGCGCCAGCAGCCAAGACCGGACAACCACTGAAGCTTTCTTT

J gene: TRBJ2-7
D gene: NA
clone size: NA
V gene: TRBV5-1
CDR3 protein: CASSPEGDYYEQYF
CDR3 DNA: TGCGCCAGCAGCCCAGAAGGGGATTACTACGAGCAGTACTTC

J gene: TRBJ2-5
D gene: TRBD1
clone size: NA
V gene: TRBV6-5
CDR3 protein: CASSATGEQYF
CDR3 DNA: TGTGCCAGCAGTGCGACAGGGGAGCAGTACTTC

J gene: TRBJ2-5
D gene: TRBD2
clone size: NA
V gene: TRBV5-1
CDR3 protein: CASSGGLAATRETQYF
CDR3 DNA: TGCGCCAGCAGCGGAGGACTAGCGGCGACACGGGAGACCCAGTACTTC

J gene: TRBJ2-5
D gene: NA
clone size: NA
V gene: TRBV5-4
CDR3 protein: CASSFPRGGIQETQYF
CDR3 DNA: TGTGCCAGCAGCTTCCCTAGGGGGGGGATACAAGAGACCCAGTACTTC

J gene: TRBJ2-2
D gene: TRBD2
clone size: few
V gene: TRBV18
CDR3 protein: CASSPPGTRNTGELFF
CDR3 DNA: TGTGCCAGCTCACCTCCCGGGACTAGGAACACCGGGGAGCTGTTTTTT

J gene: TRBJ2-3
D gene: NA
clone size: NA
V gene: TRBV7-6
CDR3 protein: CASSPSRDTQYF
CDR3 DNA: TGTGCCAGCAGTCCTTCCCGGGATACGCAGTATTTT

J gene: TRBJ1-5
D gene: NA
clone size: NA
V gene: TRBV2
CDR3 protein: CASSGLQGQPQHF
CDR3 DNA: TGTGCCAGCAGTGGCCTACAGGGACAGCCCCAGCATTTT

J gene: TRBJ1-2
D gene: NA
clone size: NA
V gene: TRBV9
CDR3 protein: CASSFGTPNYGYTF
CDR3 DNA: TGTGCCAGCAGCTTCGGGACTCCCAACTATGGCTACACCTTC

J gene: TRBJ2-2
D gene: TRBD1
clone size: NA
V gene: TRBV7-9
CDR3 protein: CASRGNRGDTGELFF
CDR3 DNA: TGTGCCAGCAGGGGCAACAGGGGGGACACCGGGGAGCTGTTTTTT

J gene: TRBJ1-5
D gene: NA
clone size: NA
V gene: TRBV4-1
CDR3 protein: CASSQSAGTGNQPQHF
CDR3 DNA: TGCGCCAGCAGCCAATCCGCAGGGACTGGCAATCAGCCCCAGCATTTT

J gene: TRBJ2-7
D gene: NA
clone size: NA
V gene: TRBV6-5
CDR3 protein: CASSYSSTGRYEQYF
CDR3 DNA: TGTGCCAGCAGTTACTCGAGTACAGGACGCTACGAGCAGTACTTC

J gene: TRBJ1-5
D gene: NA
clone size: NA
V gene: TRBV2
CDR3 protein: CASRGASNQPQHF
CDR3 DNA: TGTGCCAGCAGGGGGGCGAGCAATCAGCCCCAGCATTTT

J gene: TRBJ1-4
D gene: NA
clone size: NA
V gene: TRBV5-1
CDR3 protein: CASSPGPGEKLFF
CDR3 DNA: TGCGCCAGCAGCCCCGGCCCTGGGGAGAAACTGTTTTTT

J gene: TRBJ1-2
D gene: NA
clone size: once
V gene: TRBV27
CDR3 protein: CASSPDRFYGYTF
CDR3 DNA: TGTGCCAGCAGCCCTGACAGGTTCTATGGCTACACCTTC

J gene: TRBJ2-1
D gene: TRBD2
clone size: NA
V gene: TRBV6-4
CDR3 protein: CASARTSGGYEQFF
CDR3 DNA: TGTGCCAGCGCCCGGACTAGCGGGGGTTATGAGCAGTTCTTC

J gene: TRBJ2-6
D gene: NA
clone size: NA
V gene: TRBV19
CDR3 protein: CASSGRGAIGANVLTF
CDR3 DNA: TGTGCCAGTAGTGGAAGGGGTGCCATTGGGGCCAACGTCCTGACTTTC

J gene: TRBJ2-5
D gene: TRBD2
clone size: once
V gene: TRBV2
CDR3 protein: CASSEAWGGQETQYF
CDR3 DNA: TGTGCCAGCAGTGAAGCCTGGGGGGGACAAGAGACCCAGTACTTC